Each of the 10 T cell receptor beta chains below was sequenced from the same sample in a study of OX40 agonist ivuxolimab in advanced cancers. Assay used: immunoSEQ multiplex PCR; TCRdb lists only in-frame clones, some missing. The sample holds under 80,000 clones; about 93% are singletons and the top ten take 6.2%. The sequences come from CD4+ or CD8+ T cells sorted from blood, collected in a trial of the OX40 agonist ivuxolimab. These TCRs come from an adult with an advanced solid tumor such as melanoma, head and neck, liver or kidney cancer.

This clone appeared a single time. The chain links TRBV11-2 to TRBJ2-7, with unresolved D. Between the trimmed V and J ends, which lost 1 base and 4 bases, there was a span of 8 bases. Germline CDR1 is SGHAT and CDR2 is FQNNGV. This CDR3 is 13 amino acids long. The CDR3 is CASSLVLEYEQYF. The CDR3 nucleotides read TGTGCCAGCAGCTTAGTATTGGAATACGAGCAGTACTTC.

The chain has TRBV5-1 and TRBJ2-1, with D tentatively TRBD2 (5 bases). This CDR3 spans 11 amino acids. Germline CDR1 is SGHRS and CDR2 is YFSETQ. Trimming took off 8 bases at V and 6 bases at J, with 9 bases between the two ends. The CDR3 DNA sequence: TGCGCCAGTCATGGAGGCAATGAGCAGTTCTTC. It yields the protein CASHGGNEQFF.

The chain recombines TRBV5-6 with TRBJ1-2; 7 bases are a match to TRBD1. This CDR3 region has 15 residues. CDR1 and CDR2 from the germline V gene are SGHDT and YYEEEE. The V gene end was trimmed by 4 bases and the J gene end by 4 bases; junction bases not matched to a gene: 10. As DNA, the CDR3 is TGTGCCAGCAGCCTCGGACAGGCTCGAGGCTATGGCTACACCTTC. Amino acid sequence: CASSLGQARGYGYTF.

This chain connects TRBV2 to TRBJ2-3, with D possibly called TRBD1 or TRBD2 (7 bases each). V lost 10 bases and J 0 bases, leaving 17 bases between the germline ends. CDR1 is SNHLY, CDR2 FYNNEI, per germline. The CDR3 is 15 amino acids. The CDR3 coding sequence is TGTGCCACTTGCCAGGGGGGGTCTAGCACAGATACGCAGTATTTT. Residues: CATCQGGSSTDTQYF.

CDR3 DNA: TGTGCTAGTGGTCCTACACCGGGGTCCACGGAAGCTTTCTTT. Translating gives CASGPTPGSTEAFF. The chain has TRBV12-5 and TRBJ1-1; D call uncertain. Germline CDR1 reads LGHNT; CDR2 reads FRNRAP. CDR3 size: 14 residues. Trimming shortened V by 5 bases and J by 8 bases, and 18 bases separated the two germline ends.

The chain employs TRBV18 and TRBJ2-7; D ambiguous. V dropped 3 bases and J dropped 0 bases, with 6 bases sitting between them. The CDR3 spans 13 residues. The V gene's germline CDR1 is KGHSH and CDR2 LQKENI. The CDR3 region has the DNA TGTGCCAGCTCACCGCCGGACTCCTACGAGCAGTACTTC. The encoded protein is CASSPPDSYEQYF.

The rearrangement links TRBV12-5 to TRBJ2-3; D is undetermined. V gave up 3 bases and J gave up 6 bases, with 7 bases separating them. CDR1 and CDR2 (germline): LGHNT, FRNRAP. This CDR3 is 12 amino acids long. CDR3 DNA: TGTGCTAGTGGTTTCTTCGTCGATACGCAGTATTTT. Translation gives CASGFFVDTQYF.

V and J are TRBV27 and TRBJ2-5; D is possibly TRBD1 (5 bases). Trimming cost V 5 bases and J 5 bases, with 18 bases left between them. CDR1 is MNHEY and CDR2 is SMNVEV in the germline V gene (reference sequence). The CDR3 loop spans 15 amino acids. The CDR3 sequence: CASSPTVSRVETQYF. The DNA of the CDR3 is TGTGCCAGCAGTCCCACAGTCAGCAGGGTGGAGACCCAGTACTTC.

This chain joins TRBV14 and TRBJ2-2; tentative D call: TRBD2 (5 bases). Germline lookup yields CDR1 SGHDN and CDR2 FVKESK. The CDR3 loop spans 16 amino acids. Trimming took 4 bases from V and 3 from J, leaving 15 bases between them. CDR3 in amino acids: CASSPFLGSHTGELFF. DNA of the CDR3: TGTGCCAGCAGCCCCTTCCTAGGGAGTCACACCGGGGAGCTGTTTTTT.

The gene calls are TRBV5-6 and TRBJ1-4; 7 bases agree with TRBD1. Germline CDR1 is SGHDT and CDR2 is YYEEEE. The CDR3 is 14 residues long. J gave up 3 bases and V 2 bases, and 1 base lay outside the gene matches. DNA for the CDR3: TGTGCCAGCAGCTTCGGGACAGCTAATGAAAAACTGTTTTTT. Translating it yields CASSFGTANEKLFF.